This T cell receptor beta chain was documented in a study of T cell responses to AZD1222 COVID-19 vaccine. CDR1 is MNHNY, CDR2 SVGAGI, per germline (reference sequence). This CDR3 spans 16 amino acids. V lost 5 bases to trimming and J lost 6 bases; unmatched junction nucleotides: 12. The protocol was immunoSEQ multiplex PCR, while the TCRdb copy is restricted to in-frame clones and leaves out a portion. The data hold more than 100,000 clones, with 75% to 90% observed a single time. This clone was seen a single time. No antigen is known for it. Study-wide points: Spike-specific TCR breadth and depth both grew after two AZD1222 doses. Donors were largely white British and mainly female; clonal diversity was possibly underestimated. Only 5 or 6 AZD1222 recipients tested seropositive at baseline. Only after the peak T cell response were repertoires sampled.

The TCR comes from an adult who received the AZD1222 COVID-19 vaccine. V and J are TRBV6-6 and TRBJ2-2; 7 bases map to TRBD2. Sequencing was performed on peripheral blood, taken 28 days after the second AZD1222 dose. For the CDR3, the DNA is TGTGCCAGCAGTCCCACGGCCCCGGGAGGTCCCGGGGAGCTGTTTTTT. The encoded protein is CASSPTAPGGPGELFF.